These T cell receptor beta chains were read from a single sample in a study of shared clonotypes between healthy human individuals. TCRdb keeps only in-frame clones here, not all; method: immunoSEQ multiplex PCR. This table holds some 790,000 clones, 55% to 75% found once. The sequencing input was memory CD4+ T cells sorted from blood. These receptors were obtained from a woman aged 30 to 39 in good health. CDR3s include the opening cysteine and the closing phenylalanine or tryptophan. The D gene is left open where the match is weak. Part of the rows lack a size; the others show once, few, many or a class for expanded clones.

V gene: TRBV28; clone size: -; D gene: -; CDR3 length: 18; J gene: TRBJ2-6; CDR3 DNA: TGTGCCAGCAGTTCCCAGACTGGTTTTATTGGCGGGGCCAACGTCCTGACTTTC; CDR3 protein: CASSSQTGFIGGANVLTF
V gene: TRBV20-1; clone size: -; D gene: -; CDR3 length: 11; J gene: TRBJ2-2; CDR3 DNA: TGCAGTGCTAGAGAAGGCGGGGAGCTGTTTTTT; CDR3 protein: CSAREGGELFF
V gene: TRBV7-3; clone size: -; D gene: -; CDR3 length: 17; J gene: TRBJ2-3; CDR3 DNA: TGTGCCAGCAGCTTAACGTCAGTAGCGCAAGGCTCAGATACGCAGTATTTT; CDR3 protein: CASSLTSVAQGSDTQYF
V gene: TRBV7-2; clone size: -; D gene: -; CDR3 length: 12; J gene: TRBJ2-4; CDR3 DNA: TGTGCCAGCAGCCCGACAGAAAACATTCAGTACTTC; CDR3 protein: CASSPTENIQYF
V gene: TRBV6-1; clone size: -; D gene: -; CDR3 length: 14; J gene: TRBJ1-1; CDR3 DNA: TGTGCCAGCAGTGAGTTATTGGGGAAGACTGAAGCTTTCTTT; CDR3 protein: CASSELLGKTEAFF
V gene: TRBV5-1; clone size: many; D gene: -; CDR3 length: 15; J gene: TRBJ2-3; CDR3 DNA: TGCGCCACCGGGCGTGGTAGCGGAACCACAGATACGCAGTATTTT; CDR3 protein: CATGRGSGTTDTQYF
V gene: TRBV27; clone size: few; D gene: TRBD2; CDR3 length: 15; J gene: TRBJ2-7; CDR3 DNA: TGTGCCAGCAGTTTAAAGGCGGGAGGGGCTTACGAGCAGTACTTC; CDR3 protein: CASSLKAGGAYEQYF
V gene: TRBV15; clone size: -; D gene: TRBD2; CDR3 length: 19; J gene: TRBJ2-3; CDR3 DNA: TGTGCCACCAGCAGAGATAAACGTGGCGTAGCGGGTGGCACAGATACGCAGTATTTT; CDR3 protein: CATSRDKRGVAGGTDTQYF
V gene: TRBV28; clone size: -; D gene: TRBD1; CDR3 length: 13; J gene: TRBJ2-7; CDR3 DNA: TGTGCCAGCAAGACAGGGGGGGCCTACGAGCAGTACTTC; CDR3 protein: CASKTGGAYEQYF
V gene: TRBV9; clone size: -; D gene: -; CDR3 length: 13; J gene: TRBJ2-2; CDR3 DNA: TGTGCCAGCAGCAGCGCGAACACCGGGGAGCTGTTTTTT; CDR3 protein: CASSSANTGELFF
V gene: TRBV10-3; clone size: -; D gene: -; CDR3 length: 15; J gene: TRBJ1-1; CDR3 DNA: TGTGCCATCAGCCCCCGGCCGGGGGCGGGAACTGAAGCTTTCTTT; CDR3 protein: CAISPRPGAGTEAFF
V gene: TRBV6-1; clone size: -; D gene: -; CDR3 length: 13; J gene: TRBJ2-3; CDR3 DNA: TGTGCCAGCAGTGATCGCGGGATCGATACGCAGTATTTT; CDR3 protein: CASSDRGIDTQYF
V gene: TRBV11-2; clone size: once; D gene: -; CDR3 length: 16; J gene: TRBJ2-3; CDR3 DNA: TGTGCCAGCAGCGACTATCTTAGTGGGAGTCGAGATACGCAGTATTTT; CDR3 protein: CASSDYLSGSRDTQYF
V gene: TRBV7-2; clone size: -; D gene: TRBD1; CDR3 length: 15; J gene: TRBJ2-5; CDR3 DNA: TGTGCCAGCAGCACAACGACAGGGAACCTTGCGACCCAGTACTTC; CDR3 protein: CASSTTTGNLATQYF
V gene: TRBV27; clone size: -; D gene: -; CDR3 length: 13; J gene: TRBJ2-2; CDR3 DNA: TGTGCCAGCAGTAGATACGGGACCGGGGAGCTGTTTTTT; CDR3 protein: CASSRYGTGELFF
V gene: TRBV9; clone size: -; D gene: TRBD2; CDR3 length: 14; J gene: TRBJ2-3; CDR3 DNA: TGTGCCAGCAGCGCCAGACGGGGGGCAGATACGCAGTATTTT; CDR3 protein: CASSARRGADTQYF
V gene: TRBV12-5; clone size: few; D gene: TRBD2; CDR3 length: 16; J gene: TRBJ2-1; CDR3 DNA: TGTGCTAGTGGTTTGGGACTAGCGGGAGTCAGGGATGAGCAGTTCTTC; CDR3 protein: CASGLGLAGVRDEQFF
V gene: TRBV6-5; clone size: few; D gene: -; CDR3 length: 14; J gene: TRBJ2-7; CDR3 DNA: TGTGCCAGCAGTTCCACAGGGTCCTCCTACGAGCAGTACTTC; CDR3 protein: CASSSTGSSYEQYF
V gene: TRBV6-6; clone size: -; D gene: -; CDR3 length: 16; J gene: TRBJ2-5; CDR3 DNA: TGTGCCAGCAGTCTGGGGACCGGGCATTACCAAGAGACCCAGTACTTC; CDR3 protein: CASSLGTGHYQETQYF
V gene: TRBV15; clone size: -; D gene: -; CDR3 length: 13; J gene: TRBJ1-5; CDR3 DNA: TGTGCCACCAGCCAGGGGAGGGAACAGCCCCAGCATTTT; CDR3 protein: CATSQGREQPQHF
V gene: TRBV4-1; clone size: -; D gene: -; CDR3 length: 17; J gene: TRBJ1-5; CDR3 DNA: TGCGCCAGCAGCCAAGATTTGGGGGGAGACGGCAATCAGCCCCAGCATTTT; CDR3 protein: CASSQDLGGDGNQPQHF
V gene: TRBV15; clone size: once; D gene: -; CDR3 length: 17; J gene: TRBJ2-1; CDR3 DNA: TGTGCCACCAGCTGGATCTTGAGTGAGGTCGGGGACAATGAGCAGTTCTTC; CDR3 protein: CATSWILSEVGDNEQFF
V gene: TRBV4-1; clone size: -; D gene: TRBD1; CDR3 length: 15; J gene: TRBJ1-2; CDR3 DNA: TGCGCCAGCAGCCATTCACACGGGACAGCTGGTGGCTACACCTTC; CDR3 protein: CASSHSHGTAGGYTF
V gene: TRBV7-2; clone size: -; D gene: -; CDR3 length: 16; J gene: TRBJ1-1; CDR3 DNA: TGTGCCAGCAGCTTAGGGGTGGTTGTCCGTCAAACTGAAGCTTTCTTT; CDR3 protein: CASSLGVVVRQTEAFF
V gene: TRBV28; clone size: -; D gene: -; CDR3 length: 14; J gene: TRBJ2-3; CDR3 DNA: TGTGCCAGCAGTTTATACCTCGCCCCAGATACGCAGTATTTT; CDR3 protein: CASSLYLAPDTQYF
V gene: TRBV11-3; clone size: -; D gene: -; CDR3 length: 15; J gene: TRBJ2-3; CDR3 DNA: TGTGCCAGCAGCCGCGGGGGCCCCGTCACAGATACGCAGTATTTT; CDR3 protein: CASSRGGPVTDTQYF
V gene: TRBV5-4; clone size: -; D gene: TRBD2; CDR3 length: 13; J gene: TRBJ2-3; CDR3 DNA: TGTGCCAGCAGCCTCGGGGGGGAGGCTACGCAGTATTTT; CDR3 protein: CASSLGGEATQYF
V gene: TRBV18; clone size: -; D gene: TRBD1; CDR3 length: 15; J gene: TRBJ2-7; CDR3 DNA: TGTGCCAGCTCACCAAGGGGACAGGGGGCCTCCGAGCAGTACTTC; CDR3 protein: CASSPRGQGASEQYF
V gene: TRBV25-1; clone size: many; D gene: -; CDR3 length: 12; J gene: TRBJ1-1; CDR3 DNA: TGTGCCAGCAGTGATGAGTTGACTGAAGCTTTCTTT; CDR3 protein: CASSDELTEAFF
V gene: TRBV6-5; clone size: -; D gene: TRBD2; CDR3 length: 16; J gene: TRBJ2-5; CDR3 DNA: TGTGCCAGCAGTTCGGGACTAGCGGGAGGGCTAGAGACCCAGTACTTC; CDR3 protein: CASSSGLAGGLETQYF
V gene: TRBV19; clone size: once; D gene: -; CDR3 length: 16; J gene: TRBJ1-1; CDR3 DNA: TGTGCCAGTAGTATCGTCGACAGGCCCATGAACACTGAAGCTTTCTTT; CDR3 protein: CASSIVDRPMNTEAFF
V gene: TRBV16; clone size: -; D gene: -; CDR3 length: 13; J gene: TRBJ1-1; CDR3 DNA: TGTGCCAGCAGCCTTGCGGGGAACACTGAAGCTTTCTTT; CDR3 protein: CASSLAGNTEAFF
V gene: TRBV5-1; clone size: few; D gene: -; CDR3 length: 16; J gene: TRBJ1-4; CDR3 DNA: TGCGCCAGCAGCTTGGGGGCACCTGCAACTAATGAAAAACTGTTTTTT; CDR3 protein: CASSLGAPATNEKLFF
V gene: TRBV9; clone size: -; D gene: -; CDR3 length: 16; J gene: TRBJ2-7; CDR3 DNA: TGTGCCAGCAGCGTAGGTGGTGGAGGGAGTTGGTACGAGCAGTACTTC; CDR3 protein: CASSVGGGGSWYEQYF
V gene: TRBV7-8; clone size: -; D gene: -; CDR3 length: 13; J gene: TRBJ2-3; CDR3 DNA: TGTGCCAGCAGCGCTACAGAGGGGATAACGCAGTATTTT; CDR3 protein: CASSATEGITQYF
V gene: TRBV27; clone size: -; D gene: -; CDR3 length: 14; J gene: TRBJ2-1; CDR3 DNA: TGTGCCAGTACTGTAGCGGCCACCTACAATGAGCAGTTCTTC; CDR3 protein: CASTVAATYNEQFF
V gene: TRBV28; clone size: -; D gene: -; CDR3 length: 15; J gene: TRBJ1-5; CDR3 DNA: TGTGCCAGCAATCTCCTACAGGGATTCAATCAGCCCCAGCATTTT; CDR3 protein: CASNLLQGFNQPQHF
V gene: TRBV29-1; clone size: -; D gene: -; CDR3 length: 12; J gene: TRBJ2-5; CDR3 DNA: TGCAGCGTTGACCTAGTAGGGGAGACCCAGTACTTC; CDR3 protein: CSVDLVGETQYF
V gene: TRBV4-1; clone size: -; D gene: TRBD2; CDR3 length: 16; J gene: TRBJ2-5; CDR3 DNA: TGCGCCAGCAGCCAAGCCGGCGGGACTACCCAAGAGACCCAGTACTTC; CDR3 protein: CASSQAGGTTQETQYF
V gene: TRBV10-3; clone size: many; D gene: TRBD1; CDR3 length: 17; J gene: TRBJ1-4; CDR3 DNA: TGTGCCATCAGTGAGAACATGGGGTGGACAGGGGCTGAAAAACTGTTTTTT; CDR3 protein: CAISENMGWTGAEKLFF
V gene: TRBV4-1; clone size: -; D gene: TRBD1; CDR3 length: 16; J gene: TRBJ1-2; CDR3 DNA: TGCGCCAGCAGCCGGAATACAGGGGGAGCTAACTATGGCTACACCTTC; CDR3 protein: CASSRNTGGANYGYTF
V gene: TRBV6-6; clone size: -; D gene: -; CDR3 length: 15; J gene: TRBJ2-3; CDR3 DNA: TGTGCCAGCAGTTACGATCCTAGCGGCACAGATACGCAGTATTTT; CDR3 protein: CASSYDPSGTDTQYF
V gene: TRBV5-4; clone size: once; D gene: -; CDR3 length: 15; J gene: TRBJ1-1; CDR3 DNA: TGTGCCAGCAGCGACCGCAGGGGAGGGAGAGCTGAAGCTTTCTTT; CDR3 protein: CASSDRRGGRAEAFF
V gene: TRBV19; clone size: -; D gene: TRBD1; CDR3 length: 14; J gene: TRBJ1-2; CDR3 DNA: TGTGCCAGTAGTCCCCGACAGGGGGAGGGTGGCTACACCTTC; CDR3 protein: CASSPRQGEGGYTF
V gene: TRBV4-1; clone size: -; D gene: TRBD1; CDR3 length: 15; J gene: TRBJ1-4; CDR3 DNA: TGCGCCAGCAGCCCCCGGGACAGGGGGCTAGAAAAACTGTTTTTT; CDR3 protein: CASSPRDRGLEKLFF
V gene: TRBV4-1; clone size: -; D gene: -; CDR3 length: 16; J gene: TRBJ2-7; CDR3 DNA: TGCGCCAGCAGCCGCAGGACGGGTACCTCAGTCTACGAGCAGTACTTC; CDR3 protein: CASSRRTGTSVYEQYF
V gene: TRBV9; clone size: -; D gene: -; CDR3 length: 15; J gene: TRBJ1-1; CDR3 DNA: TGTGCCAGCAGCATGGGACGGTGGGGGGACACTGAAGCTTTCTTT; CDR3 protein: CASSMGRWGDTEAFF
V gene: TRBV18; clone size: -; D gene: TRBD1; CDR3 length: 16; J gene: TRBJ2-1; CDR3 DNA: TGTGCCAGCCGACACACCGTAGCAGGGGGAGACAATGAGCAGTTCTTC; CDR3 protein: CASRHTVAGGDNEQFF
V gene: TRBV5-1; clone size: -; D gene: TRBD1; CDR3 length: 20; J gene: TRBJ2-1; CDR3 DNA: TGCGCCAGCACCCCGAGGGAGCTTTCGGATGACAGGGGGGGTGGCAATGAGCAGTTCTTC; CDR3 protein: CASTPRELSDDRGGGNEQFF
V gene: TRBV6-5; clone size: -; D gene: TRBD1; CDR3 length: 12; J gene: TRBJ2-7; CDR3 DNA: TGTGCCAGAGGGGACAGGGTAGACGAGCAGTACTTC; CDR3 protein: CARGDRVDEQYF
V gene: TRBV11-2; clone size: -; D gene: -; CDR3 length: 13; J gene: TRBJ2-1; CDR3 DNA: TGTGCCAGCAGCTTAGAGTACGGCAATGAGCAGTTCTTC; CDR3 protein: CASSLEYGNEQFF
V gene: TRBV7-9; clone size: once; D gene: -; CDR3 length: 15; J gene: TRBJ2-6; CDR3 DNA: TGTGCCAGCAGCTTATTCTGGTCTGGGGCCAACGTCCTGACTTTC; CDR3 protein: CASSLFWSGANVLTF
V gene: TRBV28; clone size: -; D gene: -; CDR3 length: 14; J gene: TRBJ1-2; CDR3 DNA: TGTGCCAGCAGTTCCGAGACAGCTAACTATGGCTACACCTTC; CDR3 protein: CASSSETANYGYTF
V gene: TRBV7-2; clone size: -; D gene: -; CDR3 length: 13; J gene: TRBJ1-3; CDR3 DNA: TGTGCCAGCAGCTTTAAATTGGAAAACACCATATATTTT; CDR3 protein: CASSFKLENTIYF
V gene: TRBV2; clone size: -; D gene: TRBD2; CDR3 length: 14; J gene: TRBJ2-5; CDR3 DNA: TGTGCCAGCAGTGAAAATAGCGGGAGTGAGACCCAGTACTTC; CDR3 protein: CASSENSGSETQYF